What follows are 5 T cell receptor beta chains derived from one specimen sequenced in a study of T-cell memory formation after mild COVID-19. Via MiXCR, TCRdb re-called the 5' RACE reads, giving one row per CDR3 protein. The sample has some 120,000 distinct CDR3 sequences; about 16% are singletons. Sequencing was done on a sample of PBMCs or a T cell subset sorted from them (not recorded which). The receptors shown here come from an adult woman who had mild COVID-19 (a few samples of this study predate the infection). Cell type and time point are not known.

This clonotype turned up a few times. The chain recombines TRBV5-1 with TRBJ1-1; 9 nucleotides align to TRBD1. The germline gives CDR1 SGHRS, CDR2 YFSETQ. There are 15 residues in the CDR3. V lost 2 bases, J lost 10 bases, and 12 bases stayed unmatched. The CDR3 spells CASSLNTGQGTLAFF. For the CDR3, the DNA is TGCGCCAGCAGCTTAAACACGGGACAGGGAACATTAGCTTTCTTT.

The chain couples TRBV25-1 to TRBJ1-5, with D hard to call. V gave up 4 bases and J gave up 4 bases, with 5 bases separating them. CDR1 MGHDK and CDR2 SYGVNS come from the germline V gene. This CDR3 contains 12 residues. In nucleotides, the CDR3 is TGTGCCAGCAGTGGCCCTAATCAGCCCCAGCATTTT. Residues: CASSGPNQPQHF.

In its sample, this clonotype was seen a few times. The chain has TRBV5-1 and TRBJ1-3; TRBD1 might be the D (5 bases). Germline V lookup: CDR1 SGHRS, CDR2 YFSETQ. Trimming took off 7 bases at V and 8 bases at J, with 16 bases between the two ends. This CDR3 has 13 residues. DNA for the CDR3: TGCGCCAGCGCCCTCTTTGGGACTGACACCATATATTTT. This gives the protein CASALFGTDTIYF.

CDR3 sequence reads: CASSQDRAGRWQYF. DNA of the CDR3: TGCGCCAGCAGCCAAGATCGGGCGGGGCGCTGGCAGTACTTC. J is TRBJ2-7 and V is TRBV4-3; the D gene is possibly TRBD2 (6 bases). The CDR3 is made up of 14 amino acids. The V end lost 0 bases, the J end lost 9 bases, and 15 bases lay between the germline ends. From germline, CDR1 is LGHNA and CDR2 YSLEER.

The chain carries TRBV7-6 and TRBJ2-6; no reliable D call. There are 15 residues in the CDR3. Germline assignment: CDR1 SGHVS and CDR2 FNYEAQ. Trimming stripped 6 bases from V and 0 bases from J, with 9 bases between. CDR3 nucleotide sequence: TGTGCCAGCAGTCCAACATTCTCTGGGGCCAACGTCCTGACTTTC. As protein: CASSPTFSGANVLTF. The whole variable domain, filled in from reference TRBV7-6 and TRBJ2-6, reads GAGVSQSPRYKVTKRGQDVALRCDPISGHVSLYWYRQALGQGPEFLTYFNYEAQQDKSGLPNDRFSAERPEGSISTLTIQRTEQRDSAMYRCASSPTFSGANVLTFGAGSRLTVL.